The TCR beta chain under discussion was sequenced for a study of blood T cell repertoires in COVID-19 (TCRdb year 2020). For the wider study: Samples covering the acute and convalescent phases of COVID-19 were provided by collaborators in the United States, Italy and Spain. Subjects who had been exposed to COVID-19, were actively infected with it, or had recovered from it provided the deeply sampled blood TCRbeta repertoires that made up the dataset. The prospective study material was composed of cDNA or gDNA derived from T cells, B-cell-depleted T cells, or PBMCs. Nearly every sample came with metadata listing a de-identified subject ID, COVID-19 status, age in years and sex. Where available, HLA class I and class II types were obtained from metadata supplied by the sample provider rather than from assay-based typing. Samples were obtained from the ongoing ImmuneRACE study (first 160 participants) and from about 1,300 subjects provided by 6 global collaborators. A freely available public database, intended as a resource for researchers studying the immune response to SARS-CoV-2, is where the repertoires were released.

Notes on this clone: Its target antigen remains unknown. No base quality information exists; no much larger clone differs at one position.

Collaborating institutions collected whole blood in K2EDTA tubes following their own protocols. For TCRbeta analysis, collaborator samples were shipped as frozen whole blood, as isolated PBMCs, or as DNA extracted from either sample type. Including cysteine and phenylalanine, the CDR3 has 18 amino acids. Only CDR3 DNA is held: 54 bases, read in frame from base 1. CDR1 and CDR2 are drawn from the germline V gene (reference sequence): LNHDA, SQIVND. For this chain, trimming is 4 bases at the V end and 3 bases at the J end, and the number of junction bases without a gene match is 8. TCRbeta CDR3 regions were amplified from genomic DNA using the immunoSEQ Assay, a bias-controlled multiplex PCR. Per the authors' processing: Nucleated cell counts per sample were estimated from amplification of reference gene primers within the assay. Sequence reads were collapsed and filtered to measure the absolute abundance of every unique TCRbeta CDR3 rearrangement. For each sample, productive Simpson clonality was calculated as the square root of Simpson's diversity index across productive rearrangements. TCRdb limited this immuneACCESS table to in-frame rearrangements with V and J called. A share of clones is missing; checked studies link under half to unresolved V genes, and the rest is unexplained. Clonal size and the V and J genes are those of that table, whereas D and trimming came from the DNA. This sample gives 40,000 or so clones in total; approximately 80% of them show up just once. Clones ranked in the top ten supply 5% to 6.5% of the sample.

Paper-wide results and their limitations: How much clinical and demographic metadata was included differed by source and by participant, and the metadata was provided uncurated.

The sequence joins TRBV19 to TRBJ2-1, with TRBD2 matching 14 junction bases. The sequence was collected from a man aged 50 to 60 with active COVID-19. Sequenced input: peripheral blood. The DNA sequence follows: TGTGCCAGTAGTAGGGGACTAGCGGGAGTTTCGGTCTACAATGAGCAGTTCTTC. Its translation is CASSRGLAGVSVYNEQFF.